These T cell receptor beta chains were read from a single sample in a study. From the RT-PCR reads, TCRdb called clonotypes with MiXCR, one entry per CDR3 protein. The sample comprises fewer than 800,000 distinct CDR3 sequences, around 14% of which are singletons, and roughly 3.9% rests with the top ten. The sequenced sample was memory CD4+ T cells from blood. Receptors originate from a female donor in good health, serving as a healthy control. Both conserved end residues are part of each CDR3. The D gene is left open where the match is weak. Size tells how often a clone was seen (once, few, many) or the class of an expanded clone, and some rows leave it out.

v_call,d_call,j_call,clone_size,cdr3_aa,cdr3_nt
TRBV18,.,TRBJ2-5,few,CASSPSLPQSTQYF,TGTGCCAGCTCACCTTCACTTCCTCAATCGACCCAGTACTTC
TRBV6-6,.,TRBJ1-2,.,CASSTGFTMGGYTF,TGTGCCAGCAGTACGGGCTTCACTATGGGTGGCTACACCTTC
TRBV5-1,.,TRBJ2-6,once,CASSPITGANVLTF,TGCGCCAGCAGCCCGATAACTGGGGCCAACGTCCTGACTTTC
TRBV11-2,.,TRBJ2-7,.,CASSPTRSGEQYF,TGTGCCAGCAGCCCCACCCGGTCTGGAGAGCAGTACTTC
TRBV5-1,TRBD1,TRBJ2-1,many,CASSSGQGNSYNEQFF,TGCGCCAGCAGCTCCGGACAGGGGAACTCCTACAATGAGCAGTTCTTC
TRBV6-1,TRBD1,TRBJ1-1,few,CASSESGTGGAFF,TGTGCCAGCAGTGAATCGGGGACAGGAGGAGCTTTCTTT
TRBV10-3,TRBD2,TRBJ2-1,many,CAISTSGTYNEQFF,TGTGCCATCAGTACTAGCGGGACTTACAATGAGCAGTTCTTC
TRBV5-6,TRBD1,TRBJ1-2,many,CASSLLGQTFYGYTF,TGTGCCAGCAGCTTGTTGGGACAGACCTTCTATGGCTACACCTTC
TRBV7-2,TRBD1,TRBJ1-1,.,CASTRGATPGNTEAFF,TGTGCCAGCACCAGGGGGGCAACCCCGGGGAACACTGAAGCTTTCTTT
TRBV11-2,TRBD2,TRBJ2-2,.,CASSVAGEPTGELFF,TGTGCCAGCAGCGTGGCGGGAGAACCCACCGGGGAGCTGTTTTTT
TRBV7-2,TRBD1,TRBJ2-3,many,CASRLNRGDTQYF,TGTGCCAGCAGGTTAAACAGGGGAGATACGCAGTATTTT
TRBV20-1,TRBD1,TRBJ1-1,few,CSAPTGLSTEAFF,TGCAGTGCTCCGACAGGGTTGAGCACTGAAGCTTTCTTT
TRBV4-1,.,TRBJ2-1,many,CASSHYGEQFF,TGCGCCAGCAGCCATTACGGTGAGCAGTTCTTC
TRBV7-9,TRBD1,TRBJ2-3,many,CASSFGTDFSTDTQYF,TGTGCCAGCAGCTTCGGGACAGACTTTTCCACAGATACGCAGTATTTT
TRBV7-2,.,TRBJ2-1,.,CASSLLAGPRRKGSYNEQFF,TGTGCCAGCAGCCTCCTTGCGGGACCGCGAAGGAAGGGCTCCTACAATGAGCAGTTCTTC
TRBV3-1,.,TRBJ1-2,.,CASSQGPWTDGYTF,TGTGCCAGCAGCCAAGGGCCCTGGACGGATGGCTACACCTTC
TRBV28,TRBD1,TRBJ2-7,many,CASSSLPGTGYGEQYF,TGTGCCAGCAGTTCCCTACCCGGGACAGGGTATGGCGAGCAGTACTTC
TRBV7-2,.,TRBJ2-1,few,CASSLLGVASPNEQFF,TGTGCCAGCAGCTTACTTGGAGTGGCGAGCCCCAATGAGCAGTTCTTC
TRBV2,TRBD2,TRBJ2-3,many,CASTGWREGRVTDTQYF,TGTGCCAGCACCGGATGGCGGGAGGGCCGGGTCACAGATACGCAGTATTTT
TRBV12-3/TRBV12-4,.,TRBJ2-5,.,CASGVGQETQYF,TGTGCCAGCGGGGTCGGCCAAGAGACCCAGTACTTC
TRBV28,.,TRBJ2-7,few,CASSDPQGGYEQYF,TGTGCCAGCAGTGATCCACAAGGGGGCTACGAGCAGTACTTC
TRBV6-5,.,TRBJ2-1,many,CASSYGGGGEDEQFF,TGTGCCAGCAGTTACGGAGGGGGGGGTGAAGATGAGCAGTTCTTC
TRBV6-5,.,TRBJ2-5,many,CASSTGGADQETQYF,TGTGCCAGCAGTACCGGAGGGGCAGACCAAGAGACCCAGTACTTC
TRBV20-1,.,TRBJ2-1,few,CSARDLARYNEQFF,TGCAGTGCTAGAGATCTAGCGAGATACAATGAGCAGTTCTTC
TRBV5-1,TRBD2,TRBJ2-2,.,CASSLLVAGEPGELFF,TGCGCCAGCAGCTTGCTGGTAGCGGGAGAACCCGGGGAGCTGTTTTTT
TRBV5-5,.,TRBJ2-6,.,CASSFGGVTFSGANVLTF,TGTGCCAGCAGCTTTGGAGGGGTAACATTCTCTGGGGCCAACGTCCTGACTTTC
TRBV5-1,.,TRBJ2-3,.,CASSLGVSGYTDTQYF,TGCGCCAGCAGCTTGGGGGTTAGCGGATACACAGATACGCAGTATTTT
TRBV28,.,TRBJ2-4,.,CASGEVKNIQYF,TGTGCCAGCGGGGAGGTCAAAAACATTCAGTACTTC
TRBV10-3,TRBD1,TRBJ1-5,.,CAIGGQTQHF,TGTGCCATCGGGGGACAGACCCAGCATTTT
TRBV5-1,TRBD1,TRBJ2-7,many,CASSTMTGSYEQYF,TGCGCCAGCAGCACCATGACAGGGTCCTACGAGCAGTACTTC
TRBV27,TRBD1,TRBJ1-6,few,CASGGQGRGSPLHF,TGTGCCAGCGGGGGACAGGGAAGGGGTTCACCCCTCCACTTT
TRBV20-1,.,TRBJ2-7,few,CSAGNSAVNEQYF,TGCAGTGCTGGGAACAGCGCGGTCAACGAGCAGTACTTC
TRBV6-5,TRBD1,TRBJ1-2,many,CASSYGRGFWGYTF,TGTGCCAGCAGTTACGGCAGGGGGTTTTGGGGCTACACCTTC
TRBV18,.,TRBJ2-7,.,CASSPPTGRNEQYF,TGTGCCAGCTCACCCCCAACAGGGCGAAACGAGCAGTACTTC
TRBV3-1,.,TRBJ2-2,.,CASSQLDTTGELFF,TGTGCCAGCAGCCAATTAGACACCACCGGGGAGCTGTTTTTT
TRBV5-6,.,TRBJ2-1,.,CASSVPPGQKRLAFLYNEQFF,TGTGCCAGCAGCGTACCACCGGGACAGAAAAGACTAGCCTTCCTCTACAATGAGCAGTTCTTC
TRBV5-6,.,TRBJ2-1,.,CASSSTRRLHSYNEQFF,TGTGCCAGCAGCTCGACAAGACGGCTTCACTCCTACAATGAGCAGTTCTTC
TRBV7-2,.,TRBJ2-3,many,CASSPWGGTDTQYF,TGTGCCAGCAGCCCCTGGGGCGGCACAGATACGCAGTATTTT
TRBV20-1,.,TRBJ2-4,few,CSARAAGTLAKNIQYF,TGCAGTGCTAGAGCGGCGGGGACACTAGCCAAAAACATTCAGTACTTC
TRBV27,TRBD2,TRBJ2-3,few,CASSSPNAGGREDTQYF,TGTGCCAGCAGTTCCCCAAACGCGGGGGGTCGTGAAGATACGCAGTATTTT
TRBV6-5,.,TRBJ1-1,many,CASSYPTGSAFF,TGTGCCAGCAGTTACCCAACGGGATCAGCTTTCTTT
TRBV15,TRBD1,TRBJ2-7,many,CATSARTGGYEQYF,TGTGCCACCAGCGCCCGGACAGGAGGCTACGAGCAGTACTTC
TRBV6-5,.,TRBJ1-5,few,CASQGRSNQPQHF,TGTGCCAGCCAGGGTCGGAGCAATCAGCCCCAGCATTTT
TRBV20-1,.,TRBJ2-1,few,CSADLFQGNEQFF,TGCAGTGCTGATTTGTTCCAGGGCAATGAGCAGTTCTTC
TRBV5-1,TRBD1,TRBJ2-7,few,CASMRDRGYYEQYF,TGCGCCAGCATGAGGGACAGGGGTTACTACGAGCAGTACTTC
TRBV7-8,.,TRBJ1-1,many,CASSRHSDTEAFF,TGTGCCAGCAGCCGACACAGCGACACTGAAGCTTTCTTT
TRBV7-8,.,TRBJ1-5,few,CASSLFPYTAVGQPQHF,TGTGCCAGCAGCTTATTTCCCTACACAGCGGTCGGTCAGCCCCAGCATTTT
TRBV5-1,.,TRBJ1-1,.,CASRLDRNTEAFF,TGCGCCAGCAGACTGGACAGGAACACTGAAGCTTTCTTT
TRBV7-6,TRBD1,TRBJ2-7,few,CASSYGQGRGEQYF,TGTGCCAGCAGCTACGGACAGGGACGGGGCGAGCAGTACTTC
TRBV7-2,.,TRBJ1-5,many,CASSLDSGPQHF,TGTGCCAGCAGCTTAGACTCCGGTCCCCAGCATTTT
TRBV25-1,.,TRBJ2-5,once,CASSERTGETQYF,TGTGCCAGCAGTGAGCGAACAGGGGAGACCCAGTACTTC
TRBV5-1,.,TRBJ1-2,many,CASSLDLYLNYGYTF,TGCGCCAGCAGCTTGGACCTTTACCTAAACTATGGCTACACCTTC
TRBV29-1,.,TRBJ1-1,.,CSVSKSMNTEAFF,TGCAGCGTTTCAAAGTCCATGAACACTGAAGCTTTCTTT
TRBV25-1,.,TRBJ1-5,many,CATRWGRRGLSNQPQHF,TGTGCCACCAGGTGGGGCAGACGGGGGTTGAGCAATCAGCCCCAGCATTTT
TRBV15,TRBD1,TRBJ1-5,few,CATSSQGAAHF,TGTGCCACCAGCAGTCAGGGGGCCGCGCATTTT
TRBV12-3/TRBV12-4,.,TRBJ2-7,many,CASSLGGSGRAYEQYF,TGTGCCAGCAGTTTAGGGGGGTCTGGCCGAGCCTACGAGCAGTACTTC
TRBV7-2,.,TRBJ2-7,.,CASSMDRYEQYF,TGTGCCAGCAGCATGGACCGCTACGAGCAGTACTTC
TRBV20-1,.,TRBJ1-5,few,CSARDNQLYNQPQHF,TGCAGTGCTAGAGATAACCAACTATACAATCAGCCCCAGCATTTT